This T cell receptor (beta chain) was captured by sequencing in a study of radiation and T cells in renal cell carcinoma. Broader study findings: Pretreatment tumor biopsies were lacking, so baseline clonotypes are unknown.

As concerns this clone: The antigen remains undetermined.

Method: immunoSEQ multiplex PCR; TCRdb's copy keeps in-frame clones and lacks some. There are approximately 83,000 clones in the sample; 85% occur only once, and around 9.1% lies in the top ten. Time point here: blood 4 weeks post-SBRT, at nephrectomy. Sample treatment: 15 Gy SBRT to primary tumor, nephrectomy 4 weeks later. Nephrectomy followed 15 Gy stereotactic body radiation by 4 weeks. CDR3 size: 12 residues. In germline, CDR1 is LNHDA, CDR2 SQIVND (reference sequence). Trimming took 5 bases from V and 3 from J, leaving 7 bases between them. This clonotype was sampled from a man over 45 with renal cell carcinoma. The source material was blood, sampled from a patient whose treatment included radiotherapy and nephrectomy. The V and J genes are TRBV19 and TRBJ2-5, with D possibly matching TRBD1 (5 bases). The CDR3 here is CASSQQEETQYF. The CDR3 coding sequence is TGTGCCAGTAGTCAACAGGAAGAGACCCAGTACTTC.